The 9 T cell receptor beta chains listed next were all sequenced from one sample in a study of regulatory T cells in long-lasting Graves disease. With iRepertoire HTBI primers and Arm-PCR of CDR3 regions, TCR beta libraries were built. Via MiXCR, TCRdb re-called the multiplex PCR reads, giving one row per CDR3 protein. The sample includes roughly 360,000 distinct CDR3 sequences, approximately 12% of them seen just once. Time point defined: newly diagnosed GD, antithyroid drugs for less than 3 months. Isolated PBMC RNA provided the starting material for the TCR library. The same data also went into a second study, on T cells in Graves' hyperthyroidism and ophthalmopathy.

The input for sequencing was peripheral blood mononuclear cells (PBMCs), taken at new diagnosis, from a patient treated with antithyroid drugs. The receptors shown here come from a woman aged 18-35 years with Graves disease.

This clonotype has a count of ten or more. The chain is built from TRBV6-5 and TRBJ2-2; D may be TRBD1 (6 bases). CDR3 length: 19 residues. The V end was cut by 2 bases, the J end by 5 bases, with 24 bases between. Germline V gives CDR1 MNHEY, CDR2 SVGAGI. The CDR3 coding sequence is TGTGCCAGCAGTTACAGGAAAGGGAAAGGGGGACGCGGTACCGGGGAGCTGTTTTTT. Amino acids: CASSYRKGKGGRGTGELFF.

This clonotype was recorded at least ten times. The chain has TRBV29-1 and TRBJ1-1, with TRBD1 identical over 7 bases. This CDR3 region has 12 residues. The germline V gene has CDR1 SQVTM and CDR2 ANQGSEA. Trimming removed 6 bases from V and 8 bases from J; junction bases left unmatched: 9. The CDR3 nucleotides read TGCAGCGTCGTTGGGACAGCCAGAGAAGCTTTCTTT. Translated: CSVVGTAREAFF.

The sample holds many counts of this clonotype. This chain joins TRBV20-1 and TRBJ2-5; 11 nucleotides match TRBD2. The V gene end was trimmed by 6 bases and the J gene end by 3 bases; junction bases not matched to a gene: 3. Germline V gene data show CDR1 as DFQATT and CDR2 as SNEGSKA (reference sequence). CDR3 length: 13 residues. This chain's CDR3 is CSAAGLAEETQYF. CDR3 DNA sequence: TGCAGTGCCGCGGGACTAGCGGAAGAGACCCAGTACTTC.

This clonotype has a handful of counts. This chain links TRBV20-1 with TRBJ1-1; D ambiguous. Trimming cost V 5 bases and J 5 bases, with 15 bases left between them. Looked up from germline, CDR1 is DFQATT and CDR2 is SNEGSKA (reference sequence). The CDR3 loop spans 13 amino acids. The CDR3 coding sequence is TGCAGTGCTCTTGCGGTGGGGAGGACTGAAGCTTTCTTT. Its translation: CSALAVGRTEAFF.

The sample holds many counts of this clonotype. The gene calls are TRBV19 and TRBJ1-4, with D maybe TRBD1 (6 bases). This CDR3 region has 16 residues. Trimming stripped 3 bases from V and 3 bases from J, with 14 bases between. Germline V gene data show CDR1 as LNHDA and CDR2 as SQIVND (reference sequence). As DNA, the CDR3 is TGTGCCAGTAGTATTGACAGGTTGTTTGCTAATGAAAAACTGTTTTTT. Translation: CASSIDRLFANEKLFF.

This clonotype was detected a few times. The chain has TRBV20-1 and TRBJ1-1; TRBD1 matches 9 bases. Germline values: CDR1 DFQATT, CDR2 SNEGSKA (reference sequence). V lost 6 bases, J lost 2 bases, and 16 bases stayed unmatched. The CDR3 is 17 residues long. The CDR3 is CSANRDRVQRVNTEAFF. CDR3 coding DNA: TGCAGTGCAAACCGGGACAGGGTTCAGCGGGTAAACACTGAAGCTTTCTTT.

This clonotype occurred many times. The CDR3 region has the DNA TGTGCCAGCAGCCAGGGGGCAGTCTACGAGGGGGAGCTGTTTTTT. Protein: CASSQGAVYEGELFF. The chain combines TRBV7-9 with TRBJ2-2, with 8 bases fitting TRBD1. This CDR3 region has 15 residues. Trimming took 5 bases from V and 8 from J; bases not matched to a gene: 10. The germline V gene encodes CDR1 SEHNR and CDR2 FQNEAQ (reference sequence).

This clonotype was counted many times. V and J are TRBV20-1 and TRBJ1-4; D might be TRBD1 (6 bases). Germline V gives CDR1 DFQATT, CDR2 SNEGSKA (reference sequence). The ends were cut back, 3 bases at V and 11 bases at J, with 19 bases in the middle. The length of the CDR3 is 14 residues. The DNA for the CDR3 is TGCAGTGCTAGGGTCGGCTGGGACACAGGGAAACTGTTTTTT. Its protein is CSARVGWDTGKLFF.

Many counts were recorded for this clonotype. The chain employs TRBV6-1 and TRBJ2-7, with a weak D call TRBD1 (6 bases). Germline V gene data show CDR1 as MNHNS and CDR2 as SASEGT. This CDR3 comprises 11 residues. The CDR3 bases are TGTGCCAGCAGTAATCGGGACATAAGATTCGTC. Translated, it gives CASSNRDIRFV.